Sequencing of this T cell receptor beta chain was carried out in a study of OX40 agonist ivuxolimab in advanced cancers. Study-wide background: Ivuxolimab is a fully human IgG2 antibody that activates OX40 (CD134). Partial responses were seen in three patients, one with hepatocellular carcinoma and two with cutaneous melanoma. Study-level points and caveats: Several nonresponders also turned out to have low normalized T-cell clonal expansion. At 0.1 to 3.0 mg/kg and by week 6, clonal expansion occurred in CD4+ and CD8+ blood T cells.

Clones were read by immunoSEQ multiplex PCR, and TCRdb kept only the in-frame ones, dropping some. The table has roughly 48,000 clones, 60% to 85% seen once. A remark on this clone: Its antigen remains unidentified.

This TCR derives from an adult with an advanced solid tumor such as melanoma, head and neck, liver or kidney cancer. The specimen comprised CD4+ or CD8+ T cells sorted from blood, sampled in a trial of the OX40 agonist ivuxolimab.

The CDR3 DNA reads TGTGCCAGCAGCCCCAGGGTTGGCTACACCTTC. This codes for CASSPRVGYTF. This chain joins TRBV7-9 and TRBJ1-2; TRBD1 is a possible D gene (5 bases). Trimming removed 5 bases at V and 7 bases at J, with 8 bases between. The CDR3 contains 11 residues. Germline V gene sequence: CDR1 SEHNR, CDR2 FQNEAQ (reference sequence).